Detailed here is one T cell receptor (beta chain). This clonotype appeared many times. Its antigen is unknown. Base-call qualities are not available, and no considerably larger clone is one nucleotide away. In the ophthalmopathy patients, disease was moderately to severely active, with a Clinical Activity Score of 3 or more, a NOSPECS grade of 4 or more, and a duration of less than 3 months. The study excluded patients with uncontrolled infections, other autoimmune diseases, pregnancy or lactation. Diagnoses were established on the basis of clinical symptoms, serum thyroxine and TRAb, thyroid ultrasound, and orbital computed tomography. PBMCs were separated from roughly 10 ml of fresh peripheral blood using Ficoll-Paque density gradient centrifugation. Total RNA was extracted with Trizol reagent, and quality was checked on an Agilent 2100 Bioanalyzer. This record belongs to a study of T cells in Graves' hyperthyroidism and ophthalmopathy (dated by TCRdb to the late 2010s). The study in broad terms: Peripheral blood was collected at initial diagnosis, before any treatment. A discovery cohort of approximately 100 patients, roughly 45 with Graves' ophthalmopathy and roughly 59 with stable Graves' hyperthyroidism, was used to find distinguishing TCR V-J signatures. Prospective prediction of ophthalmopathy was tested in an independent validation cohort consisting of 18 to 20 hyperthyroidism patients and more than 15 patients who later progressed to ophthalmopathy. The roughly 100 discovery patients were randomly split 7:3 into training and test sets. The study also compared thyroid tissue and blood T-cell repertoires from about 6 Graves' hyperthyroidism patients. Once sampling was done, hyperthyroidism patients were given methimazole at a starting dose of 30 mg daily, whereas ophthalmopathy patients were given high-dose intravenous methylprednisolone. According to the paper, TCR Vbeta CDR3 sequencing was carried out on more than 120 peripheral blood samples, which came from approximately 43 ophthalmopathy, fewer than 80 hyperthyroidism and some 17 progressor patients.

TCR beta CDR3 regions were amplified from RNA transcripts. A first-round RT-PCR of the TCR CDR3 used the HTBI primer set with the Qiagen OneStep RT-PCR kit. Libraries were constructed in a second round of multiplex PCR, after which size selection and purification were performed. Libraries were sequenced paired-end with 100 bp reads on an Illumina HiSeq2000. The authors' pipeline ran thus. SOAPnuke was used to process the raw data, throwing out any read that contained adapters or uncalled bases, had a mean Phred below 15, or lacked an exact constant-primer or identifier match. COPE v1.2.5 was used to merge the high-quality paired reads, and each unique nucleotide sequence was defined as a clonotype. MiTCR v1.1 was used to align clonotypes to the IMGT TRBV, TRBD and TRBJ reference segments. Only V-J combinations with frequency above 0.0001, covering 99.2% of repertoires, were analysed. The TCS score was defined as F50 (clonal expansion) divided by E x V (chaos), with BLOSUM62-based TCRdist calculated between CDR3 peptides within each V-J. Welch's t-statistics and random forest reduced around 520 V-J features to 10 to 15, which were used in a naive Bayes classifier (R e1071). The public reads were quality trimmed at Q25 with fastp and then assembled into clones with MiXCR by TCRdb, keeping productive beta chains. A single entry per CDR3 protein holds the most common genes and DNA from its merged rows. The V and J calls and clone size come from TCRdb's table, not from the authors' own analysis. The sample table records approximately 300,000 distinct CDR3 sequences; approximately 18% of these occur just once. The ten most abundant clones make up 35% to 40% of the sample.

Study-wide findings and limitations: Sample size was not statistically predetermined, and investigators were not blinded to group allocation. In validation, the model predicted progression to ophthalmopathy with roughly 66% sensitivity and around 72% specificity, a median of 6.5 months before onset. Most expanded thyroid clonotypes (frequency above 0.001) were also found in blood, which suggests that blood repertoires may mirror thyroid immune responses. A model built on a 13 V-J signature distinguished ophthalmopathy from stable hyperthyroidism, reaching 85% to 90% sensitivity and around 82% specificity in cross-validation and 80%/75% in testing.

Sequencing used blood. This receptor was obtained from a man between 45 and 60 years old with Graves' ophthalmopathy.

The CDR3 region reads CATWALNTEAFF. DNA sequence: TGTGCCACCTGGGCGTTGAACACTGAAGCTTTCTTT. The receptor chain draws on TRBV28 and TRBJ1-1; the D gene is not confidently resolved. Reading the germline V gene gives CDR1 MDHEN and CDR2 SYDVKM. From its cysteine to its phenylalanine, the CDR3 spans 12 amino acids. The kept DNA is CDR3 alone, 36 bases in frame from the first base. The junction shows trimming of 10 bases on V and 0 bases on J, plus 9 bases between the germline ends. The entire variable domain, with the stretches around the CDR3 drawn from the reference TRBV28 and TRBJ1-1 proteins, is DVKVTQSSRYLVKRTGEKVFLECVQDMDHENMFWYRQDPGLGLRLIYFSYDVKMKEKGDIPEGYSVSREKKERFSLILESASTNQTSMYLCATWALNTEAFFGQGTRLTVV.